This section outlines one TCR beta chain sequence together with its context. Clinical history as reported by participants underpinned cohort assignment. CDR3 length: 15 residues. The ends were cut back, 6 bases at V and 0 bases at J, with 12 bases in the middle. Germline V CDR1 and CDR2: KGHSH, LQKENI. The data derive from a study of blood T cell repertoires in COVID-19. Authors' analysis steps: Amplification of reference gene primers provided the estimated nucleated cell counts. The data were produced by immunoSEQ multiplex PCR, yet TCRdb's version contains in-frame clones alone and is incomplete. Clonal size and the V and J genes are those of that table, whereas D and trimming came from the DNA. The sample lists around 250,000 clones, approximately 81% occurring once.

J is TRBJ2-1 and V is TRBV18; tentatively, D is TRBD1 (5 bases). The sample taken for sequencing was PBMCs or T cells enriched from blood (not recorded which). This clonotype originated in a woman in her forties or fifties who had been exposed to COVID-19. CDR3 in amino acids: CASSFLGLSYNEQFF. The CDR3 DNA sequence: TGTGCCAGCTCCTTTTTGGGGCTCTCCTACAATGAGCAGTTCTTC.